This T cell receptor (beta chain) was sequenced during a study of naive and memory T cell subsets. CD4+ T cell IFNgamma after overnight CMV lysate exposure gave donor CMV status. In regard to this clonotype: The antigen remains unidentified.

V lost 6 bases, J lost 5 bases, and 17 bases lay in between. The CDR3 runs to 15 residues. Germline lookup yields CDR1 SNHLY and CDR2 FYNNEI. Broader study findings: Over 95% of naive TCR sequences appeared only once after error correction, unlike memory subsets. Between naive and memory subsets, TCR abundance power law exponents differed. Diversity fell and Gini index rose from naive through CM, EM, EMRA. Possibly reflecting memory cells re-expressing CD45RA, a few larger clonotypes occurred in naive repertoires, especially CD8.

An equimolar mix of two oligonucleotides served as the beta constant-region primer for TRBC1 and TRBC2. Nested alpha and beta constant-region primers with the SP2 primer drove four PCR rounds on ligated cDNA. Each CDR3 protein gets one entry after TCRdb re-called the UMI-ligation and nested PCR reads with MiXCR. The sample contains 120,000 to 150,000 distinct CDR3 sequences, under 25% of which appear only once. Sequencing was done on a sample of naive CD8+ T cells from blood. The sequence was collected from a human donor in good health. The chain has TRBV2 and TRBJ1-5; D unresolved. CDR3 region: CASSPELVGDQPQHF. The CDR3 DNA reads as TGTGCCAGCAGCCCAGAGTTGGTCGGGGATCAGCCCCAGCATTTT.